The 10 T cell receptor beta chains below come from one sample, sequenced in a study of early T cells in non-severe SARS-CoV-2 infection. TCRdb passed the 5' RACE reads through MiXCR, listing each CDR3 protein once. This table has tens of thousands of distinct CDR3 sequences, 9.5% to 14% appearing once. The sequenced sample was whole blood. The receptors stem from an adult who was a healthcare worker with PCR-confirmed SARS-CoV-2 infection or an uninfected control (not recorded which).

There are many counts of this clonotype. This chain links TRBV5-1 with TRBJ2-3; TRBD2 matches 8 bases. Germline trimming cut 5 bases from V and 2 bases from J; bases unmatched to any gene: 4. Looked up from germline, CDR1 is SGHRS and CDR2 is YFSETQ. The length of the CDR3 is 14 residues. The CDR3 DNA is TGCGCCAGCAGGACTAGCGCTTCCACAGATACGCAGTATTTT. This codes for CASRTSASTDTQYF.

There are many counts of this clonotype. This rearrangement joins TRBV7-9 to TRBJ1-5, with D hard to call. The V and J ends lost 2 bases and 6 bases respectively, with 5 bases between them. CDR1 and CDR2 from the germline V gene are SEHNR and FQNEAQ (reference sequence). The CDR3 runs 12 residues. This CDR3 is CASSLPSQPQHF. The CDR3 nucleotides are TGTGCCAGCAGCTTACCGTCTCAGCCCCAGCATTTT. The complete variable domain, with remaining parts taken from reference TRBV7-9 and TRBJ1-5, reads DTGVSQNPRHKITKRGQNVTFRCDPISEHNRLYWYRQTLGQGPEFLTYFQNEAQLEKSRLLSDRFSAERPKGSFSTLEIQRTEQGDSAMYLCASSLPSQPQHFGDGTRLSIL.

The chain carries TRBV6-1 and TRBJ2-3, with 8 bases lining up with TRBD1. Germline values: CDR1 MNHNS, CDR2 SASEGT. This CDR3 has 15 residues. V was pared by 7 bases and J by 4 bases, with 10 bases of the junction left unmatched. CDR3 nucleotides: TGTGCCAGCACCGCAGTATTGACAGGGGCAGATACGCAGTATTTT. Protein product: CASTAVLTGADTQYF.

The chain joins TRBV6-2 or TRBV6-3 to TRBJ2-3; no definite D call. There are 14 residues in the CDR3. Looked up from germline, CDR1 is MNHEY and CDR2 is SVGEGT. With 3 bases removed from V and 6 bases from J, the gap between germline ends came to 13 bases. The CDR3 spells CASSYIGLDDTQYF. CDR3 sequence (DNA): TGTGCCAGCAGTTATATAGGGTTGGACGATACGCAGTATTTT.

This clonotype was seen many times. The V call is TRBV9, the J call TRBJ2-1; D ambiguous. The CDR3 covers 13 residues. Germline-derived CDR1 and CDR2 are SGDLS and YYNGEE. Trimming cost V 3 bases and J 2 bases, with 6 bases left between them. CDR3 nucleotides: TGTGCCAGCAGCGCTACCCCCTACAATGAGCAGTTCTTC. This encodes CASSATPYNEQFF.

This clonotype was recorded at least ten times. The rearrangement joins TRBV12-3 or TRBV12-4 to TRBJ2-7, with D perhaps TRBD1 (6 bases). V was cut by 4 bases and J by 7 bases, with 14 bases left in between. This CDR3 has 13 residues. The CDR3 DNA sequence: TGTGCCAGCAGTTACCACAGGGCAGGGGAGCAGTACTTC. Protein: CASSYHRAGEQYF.

This chain connects TRBV5-5 to TRBJ2-1; 7 bases are shared with TRBD1. Germline CDR1 reads SGHKS; CDR2 reads YYEKEE (reference sequence). The V and J ends lost 3 bases and 2 bases, in that order; junction bases with no gene match: 11. This CDR3 comprises 17 residues. The CDR3 coding sequence is TGTGCCAGCAGCTCACAGTCCCCGGGACAGACCTACAATGAGCAGTTCTTC. Its translation: CASSSQSPGQTYNEQFF.

This clonotype has at least ten counts. J is TRBJ2-2 and V is TRBV2; the D is unclear. The CDR3 spans 14 residues. From germline, CDR1 is SNHLY and CDR2 FYNNEI. The ends were cut back, 3 bases at V and 3 bases at J, with 8 bases in the middle. This CDR3 reads CASSETSYTGELFF. CDR3 nucleotide sequence: TGTGCCAGCAGTGAGACGAGTTACACCGGGGAGCTGTTTTTT. The full variable domain, in which reference TRBV2 and TRBJ2-2 provide the parts outside the CDR3, is EPEVTQTPSHQVTQMGQEVILRCVPISNHLYFYWYRQILGQKVEFLVSFYNNEISEKSEIFDDQFSVERPDGSNFTLKIRSTKLEDSAMYFCASSETSYTGELFFGEGSRLTVL.

This chain joins TRBV7-2 and TRBJ2-5; perhaps TRBD2 as D (6 bases). Per germline, CDR1 SGHTA and CDR2 FQGNSA. Trimming shortened V by 5 bases and J by 2 bases, and 15 bases separated the two germline ends. CDR3 length: 15 amino acids. CDR3 amino acids: CASSRPSGGQETQYF. The CDR3 DNA sequence: TGTGCCAGCAGCCGGCCTAGTGGGGGGCAAGAGACCCAGTACTTC.

The V call is TRBV7-2, the J call TRBJ2-7; TRBD1 is a possible D gene (6 bases). The CDR3 runs to 16 residues. Per germline, CDR1 SGHTA and CDR2 FQGNSA. V was clipped by 0 bases and J by 0 bases, with 12 bases between them. DNA of the CDR3: TGTGCCAGCAGCTTAGCGCCAGGACAGCTCTCCTACGAGCAGTACTTC. Its protein is CASSLAPGQLSYEQYF.